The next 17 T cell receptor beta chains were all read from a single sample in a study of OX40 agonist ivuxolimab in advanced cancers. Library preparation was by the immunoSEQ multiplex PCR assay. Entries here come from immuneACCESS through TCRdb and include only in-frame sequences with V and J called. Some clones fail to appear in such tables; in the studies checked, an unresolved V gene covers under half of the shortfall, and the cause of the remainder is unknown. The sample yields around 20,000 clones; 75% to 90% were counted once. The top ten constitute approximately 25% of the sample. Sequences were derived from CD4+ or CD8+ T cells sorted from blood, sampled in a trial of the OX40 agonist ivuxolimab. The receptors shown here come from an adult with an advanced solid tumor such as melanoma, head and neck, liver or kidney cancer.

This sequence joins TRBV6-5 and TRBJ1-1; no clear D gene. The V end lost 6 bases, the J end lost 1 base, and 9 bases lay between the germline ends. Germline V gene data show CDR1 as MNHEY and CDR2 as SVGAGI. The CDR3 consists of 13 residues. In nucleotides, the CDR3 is TGTGCCAGCAGCGCACGGGAGAACACTGAAGCTTTCTTT. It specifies CASSARENTEAFF.

The CDR3: CASMGPDTQYF. The CDR3 nucleotides read TGTGCCAGCATGGGGCCAGATACGCAGTATTTT. The chain has TRBV2 and TRBJ2-3; TRBD1 is a possible D gene (5 bases). CDR1 is SNHLY and CDR2 is FYNNEI in the germline V gene. V lost 7 bases and J 4 bases, leaving 6 bases between the germline ends. The CDR3 sequence is 11 residues long.

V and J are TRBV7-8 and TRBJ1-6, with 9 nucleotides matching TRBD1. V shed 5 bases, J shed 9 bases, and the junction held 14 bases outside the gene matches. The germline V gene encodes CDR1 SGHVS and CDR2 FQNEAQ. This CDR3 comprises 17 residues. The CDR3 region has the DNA TGTGCCAGCAGCCCAAAAAGCCGGGACAGGGTCCTTTCACCCCTCCACTTT. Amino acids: CASSPKSRDRVLSPLHF.

The CDR3 loop reads CASSRQGAAETQYF. CDR3 coding DNA: TGTGCCAGCAGCCGACAGGGGGCGGCGGAGACCCAGTACTTC. The rearrangement joins TRBV7-8 to TRBJ2-5; 10 positions match TRBD1. Germline lookup yields CDR1 SGHVS and CDR2 FQNEAQ. V lost 5 bases and J lost 5; bases outside the gene matches: 5. The CDR3 has 14 amino acids.

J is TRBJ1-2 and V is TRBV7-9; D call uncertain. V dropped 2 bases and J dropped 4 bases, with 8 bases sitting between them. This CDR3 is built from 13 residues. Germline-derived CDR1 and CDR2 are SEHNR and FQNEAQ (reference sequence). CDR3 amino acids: CASSLKTVYGYTF. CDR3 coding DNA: TGTGCCAGCAGCTTAAAGACGGTCTATGGCTACACCTTC.

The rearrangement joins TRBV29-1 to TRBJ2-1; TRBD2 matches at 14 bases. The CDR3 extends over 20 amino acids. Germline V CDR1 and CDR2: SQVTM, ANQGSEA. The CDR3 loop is CTIQGTAGTSGRSSYNEQFF. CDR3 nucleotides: TGCACCATTCAGGGAACGGCCGGGACTAGCGGGAGAAGTTCCTACAATGAGCAGTTCTTC.

Here the CDR3 reads CSVDPANTGELFF. The CDR3 DNA follows: TGCAGCGTTGACCCAGCGAACACCGGGGAGCTGTTTTTT. This rearrangement joins TRBV29-1 to TRBJ2-2, with D uncertain. V was pared by 3 bases and J by 0 bases, with 5 bases between. The germline CDR1 and CDR2 sequences are SQVTM and ANQGSEA. This CDR3 spans 13 amino acids.

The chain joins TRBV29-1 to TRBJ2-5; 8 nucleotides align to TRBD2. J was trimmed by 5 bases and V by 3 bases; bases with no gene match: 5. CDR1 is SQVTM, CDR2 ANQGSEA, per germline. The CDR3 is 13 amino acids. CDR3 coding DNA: TGCAGCGTTGAGGGCCTAGCGGGTGAGACCCAGTACTTC. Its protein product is CSVEGLAGETQYF.

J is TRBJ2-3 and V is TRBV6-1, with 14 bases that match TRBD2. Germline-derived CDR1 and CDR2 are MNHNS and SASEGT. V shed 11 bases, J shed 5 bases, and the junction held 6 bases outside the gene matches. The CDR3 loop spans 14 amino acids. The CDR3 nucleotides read TGTGCCGGAGGACTAGCGGGAGGTAGAGATACGCAGTATTTT. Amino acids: CAGGLAGGRDTQYF.

The CDR3 protein is CASSRFTGTQETQYF. CDR3 DNA sequence: TGCGCCAGCAGCCGATTCACAGGGACCCAAGAGACCCAGTACTTC. The chain links TRBV4-1 to TRBJ2-5; a possible D gene is TRBD1 (6 bases). The CDR3 has 15 residues. V was pared by 4 bases and J by 1 base, with 13 bases between. Germline V gene lookup returns CDR1 MGHRA and CDR2 YSYEKL.

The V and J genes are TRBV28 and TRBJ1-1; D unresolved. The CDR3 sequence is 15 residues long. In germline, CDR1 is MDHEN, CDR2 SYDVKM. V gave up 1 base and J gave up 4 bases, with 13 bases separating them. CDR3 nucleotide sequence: TGTGCCAGCAGTTTATACGGGTCCTTGGTCACTGAAGCTTTCTTT. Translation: CASSLYGSLVTEAFF.

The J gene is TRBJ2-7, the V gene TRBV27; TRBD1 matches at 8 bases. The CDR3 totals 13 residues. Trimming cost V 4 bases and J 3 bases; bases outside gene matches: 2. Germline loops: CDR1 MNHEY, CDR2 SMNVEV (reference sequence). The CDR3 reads CASSSGQGYEQYF. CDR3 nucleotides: TGTGCCAGCAGTTCCGGACAGGGCTACGAGCAGTACTTC.

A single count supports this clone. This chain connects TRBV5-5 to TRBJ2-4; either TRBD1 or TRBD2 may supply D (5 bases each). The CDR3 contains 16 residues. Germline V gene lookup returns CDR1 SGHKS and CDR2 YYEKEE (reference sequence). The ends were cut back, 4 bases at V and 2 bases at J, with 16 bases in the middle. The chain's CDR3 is CASSDDWGSSKNIQYF. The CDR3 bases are TGTGCCAGCAGCGATGATTGGGGGAGCTCCAAAAACATTCAGTACTTC.

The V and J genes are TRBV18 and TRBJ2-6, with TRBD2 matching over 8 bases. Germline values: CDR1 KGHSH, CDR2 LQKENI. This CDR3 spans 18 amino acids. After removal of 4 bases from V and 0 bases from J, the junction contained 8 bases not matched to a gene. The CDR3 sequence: CASSLPATSGSGANVLTF. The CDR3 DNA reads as TGTGCCAGCTCACTCCCGGCCACTAGCGGCTCTGGGGCCAACGTCCTGACTTTC.

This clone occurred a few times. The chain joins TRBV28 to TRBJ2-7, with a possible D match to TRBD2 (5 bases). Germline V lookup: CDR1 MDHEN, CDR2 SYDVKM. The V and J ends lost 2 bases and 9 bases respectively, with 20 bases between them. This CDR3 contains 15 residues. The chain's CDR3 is CASSLRLLRADGQYF. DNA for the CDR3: TGTGCCAGCAGTTTACGACTACTACGAGCTGACGGGCAGTACTTC.

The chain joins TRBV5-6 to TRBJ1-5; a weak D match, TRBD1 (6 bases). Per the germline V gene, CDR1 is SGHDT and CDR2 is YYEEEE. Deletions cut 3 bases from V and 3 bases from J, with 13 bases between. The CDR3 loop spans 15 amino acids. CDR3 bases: TGTGCCAGCAGCTGGAAGGGGGGAATCAATCAGCCCCAGCATTTT. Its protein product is CASSWKGGINQPQHF.

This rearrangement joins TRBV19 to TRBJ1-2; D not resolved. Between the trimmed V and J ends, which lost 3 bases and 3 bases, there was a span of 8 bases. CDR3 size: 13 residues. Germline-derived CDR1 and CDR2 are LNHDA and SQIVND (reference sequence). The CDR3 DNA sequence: TGTGCCAGTAGTATTGGAGCTCACTATGGCTACACCTTC. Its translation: CASSIGAHYGYTF.